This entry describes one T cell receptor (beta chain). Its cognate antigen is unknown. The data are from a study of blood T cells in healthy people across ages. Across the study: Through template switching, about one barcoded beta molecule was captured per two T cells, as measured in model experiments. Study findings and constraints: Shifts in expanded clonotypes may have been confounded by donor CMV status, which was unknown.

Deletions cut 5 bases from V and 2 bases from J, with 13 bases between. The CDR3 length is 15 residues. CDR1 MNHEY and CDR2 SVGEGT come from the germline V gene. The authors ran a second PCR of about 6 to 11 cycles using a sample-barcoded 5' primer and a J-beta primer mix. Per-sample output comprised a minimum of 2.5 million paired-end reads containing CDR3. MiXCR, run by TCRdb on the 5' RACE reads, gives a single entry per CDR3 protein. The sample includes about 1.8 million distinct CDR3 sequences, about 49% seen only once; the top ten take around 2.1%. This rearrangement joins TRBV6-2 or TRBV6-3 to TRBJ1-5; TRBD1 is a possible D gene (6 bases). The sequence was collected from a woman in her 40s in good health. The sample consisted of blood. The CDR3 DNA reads TGTGCCAGCAGTACAGGGACTATGGGCAATCAGCCCCAGCATTTT. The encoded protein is CASSTGTMGNQPQHF.